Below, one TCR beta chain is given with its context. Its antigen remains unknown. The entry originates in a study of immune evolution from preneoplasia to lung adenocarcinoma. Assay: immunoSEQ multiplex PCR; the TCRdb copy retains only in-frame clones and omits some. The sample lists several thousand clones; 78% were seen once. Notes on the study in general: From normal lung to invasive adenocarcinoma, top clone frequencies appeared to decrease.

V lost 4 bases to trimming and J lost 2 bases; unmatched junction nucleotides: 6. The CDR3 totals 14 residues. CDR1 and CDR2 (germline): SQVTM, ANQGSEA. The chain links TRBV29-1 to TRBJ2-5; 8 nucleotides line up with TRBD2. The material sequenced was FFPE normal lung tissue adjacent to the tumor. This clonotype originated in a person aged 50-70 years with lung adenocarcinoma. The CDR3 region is CSVAEAGVQETQYF. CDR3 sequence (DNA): TGCAGCGTTGCCGAAGCGGGGGTTCAAGAGACCCAGTACTTC.